A selection of T cell receptor beta chains follows, all from one sample in a study of Ad26.COV2.S vaccination and SARS-CoV-2 variants. Profiling relied on immunoSEQ multiplex PCR, and the TCRdb table lists in-frame clones only, not all of them. The table records 400,000 to 450,000 clones, roughly 91% of them present only once. This material consisted of peripheral blood, taken in a trial of Ad26.COV2.S vaccine versus placebo. The source is a person between 18 and 65 years old who received the Ad26.COV2.S COVID-19 vaccine or a placebo. Both conserved end residues are part of each CDR3. D genes are given only for firm matches. Size is omitted from some rows. Given values are once, few, many or a class for expanded clones.

d_gene	v_gene	abundance	j_gene	CDR3nt	CDR3aa
NA	TRBV12-3/TRBV12-4	few	TRBJ2-2	TGTGCCAGCAGTCACCGGTTCACCGGGGAGCTGTTTTTT	CASSHRFTGELFF
TRBD2	TRBV30	NA	TRBJ2-1	TGTGCCTGGAGAGGGCGGGAGCTTGTGTGGAATGAGCAGTTCTTC	CAWRGRELVWNEQFF
NA	TRBV18	NA	TRBJ1-1	TGTGCCAGCTCACCACCCGGACGGAAGAACACTGAAGCTTTCTTT	CASSPPGRKNTEAFF
TRBD2	TRBV29-1	NA	TRBJ2-1	TGCAGCGCCCCTAGCGGTCTCTCCTACAATGAGCAGTTCTTC	CSAPSGLSYNEQFF
NA	TRBV18	NA	TRBJ2-3	TGTGCCAGCTCGCCAACTCAGGGAATCGGCACAGATACGCAGTATTTT	CASSPTQGIGTDTQYF
NA	TRBV11-3	NA	TRBJ2-1	TGTGCCAGCAGCCCAGGGGATAGTTCCTCCCCCAATGAGCAGTTCTTC	CASSPGDSSSPNEQFF
NA	TRBV30	once	TRBJ1-6	TGTGCCTGGAGTGTAAAAATCCCAACGGGGACCCTCCACTTT	CAWSVKIPTGTLHF
NA	TRBV6-2/TRBV6-3	NA	TRBJ2-7	TGTGCCAGCAGTTACGCCTCCTACGAGCAGTACTTC	CASSYASYEQYF
NA	TRBV7-8	NA	TRBJ2-1	TGTGCCAGCAGCTTAGCTTCTCTACCTCAGCAGTTCTTC	CASSLASLPQQFF
TRBD2	TRBV10-3	NA	TRBJ2-7	TGTGCCATCAGCGACCCGAGGACTAGCGGGAACTACGAGCAGTACTTC	CAISDPRTSGNYEQYF